This T cell receptor beta chain derives from a study of OX40 agonist ivuxolimab in advanced cancers. General observations from the study: CD8+ T cells averaged more expanded clones than CD4+.

Only in-frame clones appear in the TCRdb table, and some are missing; sequencing was by immunoSEQ multiplex PCR. This sample has approximately 100,000 clones, with about 85% found just once. The length of the CDR3 is 11 residues. Germline V CDR1 and CDR2: SNHLY, FYNNEI. The germline V and J ends were trimmed by 4 bases and 4 bases, with 4 bases remaining between them. A remark on this clone: Its antigen is not known.

The genes are TRBV2 and TRBJ2-5, with D unclear. The sequences come from CD4+ or CD8+ T cells sorted from blood, collected in a trial of the OX40 agonist ivuxolimab. This clonotype was sampled from an adult with an advanced solid tumor such as melanoma, head and neck, liver or kidney cancer. The CDR3, as DNA: TGTGCCAGCAGTGGACGAGAGACCCAGTACTTC. Residues: CASSGRETQYF.